The 4 T cell receptor beta chains below all came from one sample that was sequenced in a study of blood T cell repertoires in COVID-19. TCRdb keeps only in-frame clones here, not all; method: immunoSEQ multiplex PCR. The sample yields approximately 56,000 clones, roughly nine tenths seen once. The sample consisted of peripheral blood. The receptors originated from a man at least 80 years old with active or convalescent COVID-19.

The gene calls are TRBV7-9 and TRBJ1-2; D possibly corresponds to TRBD1 (6 bases). This CDR3 is built from 14 residues. Per germline, CDR1 SEHNR and CDR2 FQNEAQ (reference sequence). The ends were cut back, 5 bases at V and 4 bases at J, with 14 bases in the middle. The CDR3 sequence is CASSRTETVYGYTF. The CDR3 bases are TGTGCCAGCAGCCGGACAGAGACTGTCTATGGCTACACCTTC.

In nucleotides, the CDR3 is TGTGCCAGCAGCGTAGCCCCAGGGAGGATGGATGGCTACACCTTC. It specifies CASSVAPGRMDGYTF. V usage is TRBV9 and J usage is TRBJ1-2, with D perhaps TRBD1 (5 bases). Deletions cut 0 bases from V and 6 bases from J, with 15 bases between. CDR1 and CDR2 from the germline V gene are SGDLS and YYNGEE. This CDR3 contains 15 residues. The variable domain in full, with the rest retrieved from reference TRBV9 and TRBJ1-2, is DSGVTQTPKHLITATGQRVTLRCSPRSGDLSVYWYQQSLDQGLQFLIQYYNGEERAKGNILERFSAQQFPDLHSELNLSSLELGDSALYFCASSVAPGRMDGYTFGSGTRLTVV.

The chain recombines TRBV9 with TRBJ2-1, with a weak D call TRBD1 (5 bases). This CDR3 comprises 14 residues. Trimming cost V 2 bases and J 1 base, with 7 bases left between them. Germline assignment: CDR1 SGDLS and CDR2 YYNGEE. This CDR3 is CASSVDSSYNEQFF. Here the CDR3 DNA reads TGTGCCAGCAGCGTCGACAGTTCCTACAATGAGCAGTTCTTC.

The chain uses TRBV29-1 and TRBJ2-3; 7 bases fit TRBD1. The CDR3 loop spans 13 amino acids. The V gene's germline CDR1 is SQVTM and CDR2 ANQGSEA. V was clipped by 5 bases and J by 0 bases; unmatched bases: 2. The CDR3: CSVKTGSTDTQYF. CDR3 in DNA: TGCAGCGTTAAGACAGGGAGCACAGATACGCAGTATTTT.